The rows below give T cell receptor beta chains drawn from one sample of a study of blood T cell repertoires in COVID-19. Repertoires were generated with immunoSEQ multiplex PCR, while TCRdb's copy carries only in-frame clones and drops some. The sample includes more than 200,000 clones, about 88% of them seen just once. The specimen sequenced was peripheral blood. These receptors were collected from a middle-aged woman who had recovered from COVID-19. Both conserved end residues are part of each CDR3. Only some rows state a clone size, as once, few, many or a class for expanded clones.

CDR3aa,len,j_gene,v_gene,abundance
CASSQTPGGTEAFF,14,TRBJ1-1,TRBV3-1/TRBV3-2,NA
CASSIPQVGNTIYF,14,TRBJ1-3,TRBV28,NA
CASNKPGLGTYNEQFF,16,TRBJ2-1,TRBV7-2,NA
CASSEIVGATNEKLFF,16,TRBJ1-4,TRBV2,NA
CASSQGPVSYEQYF,14,TRBJ2-7,TRBV4-3,NA
CASSTRQGYEQFF,13,TRBJ2-1,TRBV19,NA
CASSQRSGTDTQYF,14,TRBJ2-3,TRBV3-1/TRBV3-2,NA
CASRPLAGVDTGELFF,16,TRBJ2-2,TRBV19,NA
CASSLDRYNSPLHF,14,TRBJ1-6,TRBV5-8,NA
CASSLQGLNQPQHF,14,TRBJ1-5,TRBV7-2,NA
CASRYERVSGYTF,13,TRBJ1-2,TRBV14,NA
CASSQDRSRTANEKLFF,17,TRBJ1-4,TRBV4-2,NA
CASREANYGYTF,12,TRBJ1-2,TRBV28,NA
CASSFSRGGPYEQYF,15,TRBJ2-7,TRBV5-1,NA
CASSLEGDNSPLHF,14,TRBJ1-6,TRBV9,NA
CAWTSGSSTDTQYF,14,TRBJ2-3,TRBV30,NA
CASSTRGVGYEQYF,14,TRBJ2-7,TRBV25-1,NA
CASSLRGDTSGVNTGELFF,19,TRBJ2-2,TRBV7-7,once
CASSLWLRGAQETQYF,16,TRBJ2-5,TRBV5-5,NA
CSVDRTGGYNEQFF,14,TRBJ2-1,TRBV29-1,NA
CASSLRMASGTGGELFF,17,TRBJ2-2,TRBV7-8,NA
CSVEETGGINQPQHF,15,TRBJ1-5,TRBV29-1,NA
CASSEQGYEQYF,12,TRBJ2-7,TRBV6-1,NA
CASSVAGQGAVQYF,14,TRBJ2-7,TRBV9,NA
CASSDPGQGSYEQYF,15,TRBJ2-7,TRBV11-3,few
CASSKEVSYGYTF,13,TRBJ1-2,TRBV21-1,NA
CASSREGNRSPLHF,14,TRBJ1-6,TRBV5-1,NA
CASSLGSGNTIYF,13,TRBJ1-3,TRBV6-5,NA
CASSQGTSGPQETQYF,16,TRBJ2-5,TRBV3-1/TRBV3-2,NA
CASSLTAATNEKLFF,15,TRBJ1-4,TRBV5-6,NA
CASSESRGGLYEQYF,15,TRBJ2-7,TRBV7-8,NA
CASSQDLGQGVQNEQFF,17,TRBJ2-1,TRBV4-3,NA
CASSLGGQGNTGELFF,16,TRBJ2-2,TRBV5-1,NA
CASSLGGTTLYEQYF,15,TRBJ2-7,TRBV11-3,NA
CASSPGTGVGGYTF,14,TRBJ1-2,TRBV25-1,many
CAWRAHTSANTEAFF,15,TRBJ1-1,TRBV30,NA
CASSSPGQGGRGYTF,15,TRBJ1-2,TRBV28,NA
CASSDRPLQAGNTIYF,16,TRBJ1-3,TRBV5-1,NA
CASSETGRKPSYEQYF,16,TRBJ2-7,TRBV6-1,NA
CASSQTRSLPETQYF,15,TRBJ2-5,TRBV4-3,NA
CASSRDEAGIYNEQFF,16,TRBJ2-1,TRBV18,NA